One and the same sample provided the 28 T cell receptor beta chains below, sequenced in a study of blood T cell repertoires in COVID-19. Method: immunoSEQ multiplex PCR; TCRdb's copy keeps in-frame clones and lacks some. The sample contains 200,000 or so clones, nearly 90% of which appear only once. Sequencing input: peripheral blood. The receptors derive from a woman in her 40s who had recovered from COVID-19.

For the CDR3, the DNA is TGTGCCAGCAGTACTTTAGCGGGAGTTACGAATGAGCAGTTCTTC. This sequence encodes CASSTLAGVTNEQFF. The rearrangement uses TRBV27 and TRBJ2-1; 9 bases are a match to TRBD2. CDR3 length: 15 residues. J was trimmed by 7 bases and V by 5 bases; bases with no gene match: 9. Germline V gives CDR1 MNHEY, CDR2 SMNVEV (reference sequence).

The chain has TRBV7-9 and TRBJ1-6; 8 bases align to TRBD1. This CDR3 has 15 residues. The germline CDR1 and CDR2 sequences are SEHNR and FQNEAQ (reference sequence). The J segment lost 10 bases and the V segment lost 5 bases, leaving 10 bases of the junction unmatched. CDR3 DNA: TGTGCCAGCAGCCCCCAGGGACAGGCACGCTCACCCCTCCACTTT. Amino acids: CASSPQGQARSPLHF. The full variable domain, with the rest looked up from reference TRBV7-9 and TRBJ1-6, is DTGVSQNPRHKITKRGQNVTFRCDPISEHNRLYWYRQTLGQGPEFLTYFQNEAQLEKSRLLSDRFSAERPKGSFSTLEIQRTEQGDSAMYLCASSPQGQARSPLHFGNGTRLTVT.

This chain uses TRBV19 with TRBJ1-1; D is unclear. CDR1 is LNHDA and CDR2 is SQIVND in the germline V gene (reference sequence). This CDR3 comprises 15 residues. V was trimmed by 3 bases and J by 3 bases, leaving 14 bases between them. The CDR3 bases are TGTGCCAGTAGTATCCAACGGGGTGGTGACACTGAAGCTTTCTTT. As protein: CASSIQRGGDTEAFF.

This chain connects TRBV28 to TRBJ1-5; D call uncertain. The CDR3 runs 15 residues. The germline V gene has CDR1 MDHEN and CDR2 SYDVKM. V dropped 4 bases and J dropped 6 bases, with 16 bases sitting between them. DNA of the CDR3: TGTGCCAGCAGTTCCCCGACATACCGGGGTCAGCCCCAGCATTTT. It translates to CASSSPTYRGQPQHF.

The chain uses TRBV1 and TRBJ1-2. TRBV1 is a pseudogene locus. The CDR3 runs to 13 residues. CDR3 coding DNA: TGCACCAGCAGCCAAGTTCGGGGAGAAGGCTACACCTTC. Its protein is CTSSQVRGEGYTF.

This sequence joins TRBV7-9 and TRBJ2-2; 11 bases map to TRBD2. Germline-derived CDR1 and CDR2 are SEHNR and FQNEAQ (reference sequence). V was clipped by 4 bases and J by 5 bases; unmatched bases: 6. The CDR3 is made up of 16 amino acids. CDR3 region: CASSSFRTSGTGELFF. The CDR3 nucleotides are TGTGCCAGCAGCTCATTCCGGACTAGCGGGACCGGGGAGCTGTTTTTT.

The CDR3 nucleotides are TGTGCCAGTAGTGGGACTAGCGGGAGGGCCTCGAATTTCTACGAGCAGTACTTC. Translation gives CASSGTSGRASNFYEQYF. V usage is TRBV19 and J usage is TRBJ2-7; TRBD2 aligns across 16 bases. This CDR3 contains 18 residues. Germline V gene sequence: CDR1 LNHDA, CDR2 SQIVND (reference sequence). V lost 5 bases to trimming and J lost 3 bases; unmatched junction nucleotides: 10.

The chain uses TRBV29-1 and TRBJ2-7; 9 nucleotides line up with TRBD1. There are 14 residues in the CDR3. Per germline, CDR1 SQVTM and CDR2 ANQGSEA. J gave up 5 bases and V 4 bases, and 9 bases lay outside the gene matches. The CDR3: CSVVPVHRGHEQYF. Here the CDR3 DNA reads TGCAGCGTTGTCCCGGTCCACAGGGGGCACGAGCAGTACTTC.

CDR3 DNA sequence: TGCGCCAGCAGCTTTGACGGCGGGAGGGCCCTCTACAATGAGCAGTTCTTC. Residues: CASSFDGGRALYNEQFF. The genes are TRBV5-1 and TRBJ2-1; TRBD2 agrees at 9 bases. The V gene end was trimmed by 2 bases and the J gene end by 3 bases; junction bases not matched to a gene: 9. Germline-derived CDR1 and CDR2 are SGHRS and YFSETQ. The CDR3 totals 17 residues.

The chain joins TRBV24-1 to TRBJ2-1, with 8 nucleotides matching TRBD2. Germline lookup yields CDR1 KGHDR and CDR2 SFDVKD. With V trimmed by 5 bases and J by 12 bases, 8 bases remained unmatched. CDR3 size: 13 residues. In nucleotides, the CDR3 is TGTGCCACCAGTGGGACTAGCTTTTCCTCGCAGTTCTTC. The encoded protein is CATSGTSFSSQFF.

The CDR3 nucleotides are TGTGCCAGCAGCCCAGATCGGGACAGGAGAGAGACCCAGTACTTC. This encodes CASSPDRDRRETQYF. The genes are TRBV7-2 and TRBJ2-5; 8 positions agree with TRBD1. CDR1 is SGHTA and CDR2 is FQGNSA in the germline V gene. The ends lost 5 bases at V and 4 bases at J; junction bases unmatched: 9. The CDR3 runs 15 residues.

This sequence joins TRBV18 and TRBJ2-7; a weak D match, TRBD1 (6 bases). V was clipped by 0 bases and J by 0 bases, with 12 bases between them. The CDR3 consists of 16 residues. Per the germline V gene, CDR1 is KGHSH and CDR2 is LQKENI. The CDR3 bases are TGTGCCAGCTCACCACCGCAGGGGAGAACCTCCTACGAGCAGTACTTC. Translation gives CASSPPQGRTSYEQYF.

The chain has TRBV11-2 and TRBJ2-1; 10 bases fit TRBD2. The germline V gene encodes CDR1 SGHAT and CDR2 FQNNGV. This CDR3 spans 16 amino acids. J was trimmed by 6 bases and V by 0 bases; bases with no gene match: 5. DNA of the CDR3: TGTGCCAGCAGCTTAGAGGGGCTAGCGGGAGTCAATGAGCAGTTCTTC. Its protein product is CASSLEGLAGVNEQFF. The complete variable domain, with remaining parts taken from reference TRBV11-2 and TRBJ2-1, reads EAGVAQSPRYKIIEKRQSVAFWCNPISGHATLYWYQQILGQGPKLLIQFQNNGVVDDSQLPKDRFSAERLKGVDSTLKIQPAKLEDSAVYLCASSLEGLAGVNEQFFGPGTRLTVL.

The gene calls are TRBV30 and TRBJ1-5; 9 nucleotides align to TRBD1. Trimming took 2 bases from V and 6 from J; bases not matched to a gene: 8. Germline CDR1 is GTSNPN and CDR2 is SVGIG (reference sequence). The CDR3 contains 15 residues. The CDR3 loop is CAWSYTGGESQPQHF. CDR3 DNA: TGTGCCTGGAGTTACACAGGGGGCGAAAGTCAGCCCCAGCATTTT.

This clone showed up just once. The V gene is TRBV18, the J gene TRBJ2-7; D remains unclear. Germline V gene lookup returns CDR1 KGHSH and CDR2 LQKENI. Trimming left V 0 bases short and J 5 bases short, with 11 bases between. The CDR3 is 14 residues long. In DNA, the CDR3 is TGTGCCAGCTCACCACCCTCTCAGGTGAACGAGCAGTACTTC. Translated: CASSPPSQVNEQYF.

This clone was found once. CDR3 protein: CASSPLLGRAQDTQYF. The CDR3 region has the DNA TGTGCCAGCAGCCCTCTTTTGGGGAGGGCCCAAGATACGCAGTATTTT. V and J are TRBV28 and TRBJ2-3; 7 positions match TRBD2. Germline CDR1 and CDR2: MDHEN and SYDVKM. V shed 6 bases and J 5 bases; nucleotides not matched to a gene: 14. CDR3 length: 16 residues.

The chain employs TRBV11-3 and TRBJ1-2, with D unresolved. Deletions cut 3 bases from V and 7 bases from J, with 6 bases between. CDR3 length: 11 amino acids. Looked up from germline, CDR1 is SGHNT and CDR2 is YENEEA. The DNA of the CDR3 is TGTGCCAGCAGCTTTATCTCTGGCTACACCTTC. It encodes CASSFISGYTF.

DNA of the CDR3: TGTGCCAGCGGAACTCAGGGGGCCCGAAACACCATATATTTT. As protein: CASGTQGARNTIYF. This rearrangement joins TRBV28 to TRBJ1-3; 8 positions match TRBD1. The V gene end was trimmed by 8 bases and the J gene end by 5 bases; junction bases not matched to a gene: 8. The CDR3 spans 14 residues. Germline assignment: CDR1 MDHEN and CDR2 SYDVKM.

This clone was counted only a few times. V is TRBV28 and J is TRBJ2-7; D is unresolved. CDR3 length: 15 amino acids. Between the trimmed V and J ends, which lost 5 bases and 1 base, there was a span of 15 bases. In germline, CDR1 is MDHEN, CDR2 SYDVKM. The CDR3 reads CASSGGFGGSYEQYF. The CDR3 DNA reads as TGTGCCAGCAGTGGCGGTTTTGGCGGTTCCTACGAGCAGTACTTC.

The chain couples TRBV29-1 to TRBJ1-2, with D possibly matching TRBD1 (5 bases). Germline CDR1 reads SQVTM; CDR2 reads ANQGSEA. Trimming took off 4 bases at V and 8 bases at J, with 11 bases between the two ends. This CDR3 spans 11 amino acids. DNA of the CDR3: TGCAGCGTTGTAGCAGGGTACGGCTACACCTTC. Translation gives CSVVAGYGYTF. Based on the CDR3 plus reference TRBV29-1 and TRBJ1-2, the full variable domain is SAVISQKPSRDICQRGTSLTIQCQVDSQVTMMFWYRQQPGQSLTLIATANQGSEATYESGFVIDKFPISRPNLTFSTLTVSNMSPEDSSIYLCSVVAGYGYTFGSGTRLTVV.

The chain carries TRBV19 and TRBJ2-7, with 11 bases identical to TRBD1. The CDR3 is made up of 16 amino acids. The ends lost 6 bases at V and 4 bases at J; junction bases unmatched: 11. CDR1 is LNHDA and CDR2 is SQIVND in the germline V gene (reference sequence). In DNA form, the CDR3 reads TGTGCCAGTAGCATCAAGCCGGGACAGGGGGTATACGAGCAGTACTTC. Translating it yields CASSIKPGQGVYEQYF.

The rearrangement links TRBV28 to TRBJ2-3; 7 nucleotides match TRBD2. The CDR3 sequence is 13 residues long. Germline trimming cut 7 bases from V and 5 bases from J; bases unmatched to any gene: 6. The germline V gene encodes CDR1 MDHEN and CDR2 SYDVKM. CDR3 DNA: TGTGCCAGCACCAAAGGGAGGGAAGATACGCAGTATTTT. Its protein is CASTKGREDTQYF.

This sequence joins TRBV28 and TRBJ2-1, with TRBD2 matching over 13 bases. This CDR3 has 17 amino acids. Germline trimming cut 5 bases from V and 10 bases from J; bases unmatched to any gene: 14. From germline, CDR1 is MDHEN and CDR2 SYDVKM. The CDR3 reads CASSPRTSGRHYEEQFF. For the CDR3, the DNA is TGTGCCAGCAGTCCAAGGACTAGCGGGAGACACTACGAGGAGCAGTTCTTC. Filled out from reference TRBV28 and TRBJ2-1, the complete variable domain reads DVKVTQSSRYLVKRTGEKVFLECVQDMDHENMFWYRQDPGLGLRLIYFSYDVKMKEKGDIPEGYSVSREKKERFSLILESASTNQTSMYLCASSPRTSGRHYEEQFFGPGTRLTVL.

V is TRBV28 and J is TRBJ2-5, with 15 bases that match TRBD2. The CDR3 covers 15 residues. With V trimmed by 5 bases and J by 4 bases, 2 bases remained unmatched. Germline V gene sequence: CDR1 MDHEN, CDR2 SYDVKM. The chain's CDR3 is CASSPGLAGGETQYF. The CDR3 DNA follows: TGTGCCAGCAGTCCGGGACTAGCGGGGGGAGAGACCCAGTACTTC.

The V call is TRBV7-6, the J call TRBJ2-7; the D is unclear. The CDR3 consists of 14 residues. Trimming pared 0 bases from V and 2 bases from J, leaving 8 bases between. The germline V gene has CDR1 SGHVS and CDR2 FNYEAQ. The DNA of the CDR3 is TGTGCCAGCAGCTTAGCTGGCCATACCTACGAGCAGTACTTC. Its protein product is CASSLAGHTYEQYF.

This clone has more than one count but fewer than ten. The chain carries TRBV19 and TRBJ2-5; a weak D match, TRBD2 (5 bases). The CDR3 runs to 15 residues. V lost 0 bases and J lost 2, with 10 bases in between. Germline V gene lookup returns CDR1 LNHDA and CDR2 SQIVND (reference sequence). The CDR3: CASSIDGGGQETQYF. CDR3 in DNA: TGTGCCAGTAGTATAGATGGCGGAGGACAAGAGACCCAGTACTTC.

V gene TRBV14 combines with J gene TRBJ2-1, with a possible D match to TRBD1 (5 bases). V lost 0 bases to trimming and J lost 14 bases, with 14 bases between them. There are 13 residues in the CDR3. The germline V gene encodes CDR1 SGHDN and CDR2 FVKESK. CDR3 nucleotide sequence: TGTGCCAGCAGCCAAGATCGGAAAGGGGTGAAGTTCTTC. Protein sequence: CASSQDRKGVKFF.

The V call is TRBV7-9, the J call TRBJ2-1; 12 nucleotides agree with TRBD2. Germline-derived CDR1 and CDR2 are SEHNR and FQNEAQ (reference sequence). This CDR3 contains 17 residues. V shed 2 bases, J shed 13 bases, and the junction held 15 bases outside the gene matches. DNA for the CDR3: TGTGCCAGCAGCTTAATGCTAGCGGGAGGGCTCGACATCCATCAGTTCTTC. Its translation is CASSLMLAGGLDIHQFF.